What follows are 2 T cell receptor beta chains derived from one specimen sequenced in a study of blood T cell repertoires in COVID-19. Sequenced by immunoSEQ multiplex PCR; TCRdb stores in-frame clones only, minus some. This repertoire shows 55,000 to 75,000 clones, roughly 81% found once; its top ten account for 9.2%. Specimen: peripheral blood. All receptors come from a human donor in a cohort sampled during active COVID-19.

J is TRBJ2-2 and V is TRBV2; maybe TRBD2 (5 bases). CDR3 length equals 15 residues. Germline V CDR1 and CDR2: SNHLY, FYNNEI. V gave up 7 bases and J gave up 9 bases, with 21 bases separating them. The CDR3: CASNPPGAGPRELFF. Written as DNA, the CDR3 is TGTGCCAGCAACCCTCCGGGTGCGGGCCCCCGGGAGCTGTTTTTT.

The V and J genes are TRBV27 and TRBJ2-3, with a possible D match to TRBD1 (6 bases). CDR1 and CDR2 from the germline V gene are MNHEY and SMNVEV (reference sequence). The CDR3 sequence is 15 residues long. Deletions cut 5 bases from V and 4 bases from J, with 16 bases between. The CDR3 spells CASSHSPGTPDTQYF. CDR3 nucleotides: TGTGCCAGCAGTCACTCACCCGGGACACCAGATACGCAGTATTTT.